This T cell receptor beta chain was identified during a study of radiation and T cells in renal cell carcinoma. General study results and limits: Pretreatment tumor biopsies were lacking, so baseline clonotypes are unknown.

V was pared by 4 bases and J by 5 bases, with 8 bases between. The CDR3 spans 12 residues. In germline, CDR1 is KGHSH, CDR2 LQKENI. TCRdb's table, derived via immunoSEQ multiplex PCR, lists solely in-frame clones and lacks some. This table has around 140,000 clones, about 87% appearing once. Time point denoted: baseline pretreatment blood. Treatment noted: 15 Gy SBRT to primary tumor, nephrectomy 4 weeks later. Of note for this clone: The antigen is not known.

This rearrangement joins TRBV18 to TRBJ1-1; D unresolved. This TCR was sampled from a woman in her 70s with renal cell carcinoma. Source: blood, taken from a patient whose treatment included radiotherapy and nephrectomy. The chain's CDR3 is CASSLFDTEAFF. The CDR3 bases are TGTGCCAGCTCACTGTTTGATACTGAAGCTTTCTTT.